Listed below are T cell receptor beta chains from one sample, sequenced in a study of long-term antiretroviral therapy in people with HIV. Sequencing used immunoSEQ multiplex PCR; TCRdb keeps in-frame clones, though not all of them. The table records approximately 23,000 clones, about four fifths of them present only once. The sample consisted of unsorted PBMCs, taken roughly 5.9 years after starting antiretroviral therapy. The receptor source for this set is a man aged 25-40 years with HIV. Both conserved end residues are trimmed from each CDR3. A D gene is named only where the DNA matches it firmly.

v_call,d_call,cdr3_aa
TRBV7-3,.,ASSLNGGDMNTEAF
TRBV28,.,ASSWRGREQY
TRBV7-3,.,ASSFQSRGDNEQF
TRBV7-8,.,ASSYGPLRNEQF
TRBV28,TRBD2,ASSWVAGGPDEQY
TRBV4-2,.,ASSQEASRLF
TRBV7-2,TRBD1,ASSLATGSAYEQY
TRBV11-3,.,ASSLVPGRNSGANVLT
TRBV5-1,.,ASSPGGRAGNTIY
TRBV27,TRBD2,ASSLLGGRPLTNTDTQY
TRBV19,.,ASSIQGGEPQH
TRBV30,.,AWDSSGNTIY
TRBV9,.,ASSPSQSYNSPLH
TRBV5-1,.,ASSLVAGANTQY
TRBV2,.,ASTGVPLEAF
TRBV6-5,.,ASTNRMGNEKLF
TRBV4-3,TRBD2,ASSQGLAGGRVEQF
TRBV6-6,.,ASRDPGNQPQH
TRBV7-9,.,ASSPAANTGELF
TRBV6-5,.,ASSYRNTEAF
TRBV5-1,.,ASRPYPANTEAF
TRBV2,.,ASLQGLGTDTQY
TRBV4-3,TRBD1,ASSQVRDSSYEQY
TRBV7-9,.,ASSLSGPGDQPQH
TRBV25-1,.,ASKVRDEQF
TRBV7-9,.,ASTQDGGSNQPQH